The sequence of this T cell receptor beta chain was determined in a study of T cell responses to AZD1222 COVID-19 vaccine. The overall study: Some second doses came at about 4 weeks and others at about 12 weeks; these were pooled.

The assay was immunoSEQ multiplex PCR, and TCRdb's table has in-frame clones only and misses some. The table includes some 150,000 clones, around 88% detected once. The material sequenced was peripheral blood, taken on day 0 of AZD1222 vaccination. This clonotype was sampled from an adult in good health.

The chain's CDR3 is CASSQAREFHYEQYF. The CDR3 region has the DNA TGTGCCAGCAGCCAAGCTAGAGAGTTCCACTACGAGCAGTACTTC. The chain uses TRBV4-2 and TRBJ2-7; no definite D call. The ends were cut back, 1 base at V and 3 bases at J, with 13 bases in the middle. The CDR3 spans 15 residues. Germline V gives CDR1 LGHNA, CDR2 YNFKEQ.